Listed below are T cell receptor beta chains from one sample, sequenced in a study of T cell changes during pregnancy in multiple sclerosis. Sequencing used immunoSEQ multiplex PCR; TCRdb keeps in-frame clones, though not all of them. The profile shows under 35,000 clones, 70% to 90% of them singletons. The material was CD8+ T cells from peripheral blood mononuclear cells, obtained in the second trimester of pregnancy. Receptors were obtained from a female donor with multiple sclerosis, enrolled in a pregnancy study. CDR3s include the opening cysteine and the closing phenylalanine or tryptophan. Each record gives: CDR3 protein, J gene, clone size, V gene. Only part of the rows carry a size: once, few, many, or a class if the clone is expanded.

CASSVNSVTGELFF | TRBJ2-2 | NA | TRBV6-4
CASTDHQDRGPNTEAFF | TRBJ1-1 | once | TRBV19
CASSDSGTGGTGYTF | TRBJ1-2 | NA | TRBV6-4
CASSTGQLYGYTF | TRBJ1-2 | NA | TRBV7-9
CASSIDTLAALETQYF | TRBJ2-5 | once | TRBV19
CASSVGPSGKPYNEQFF | TRBJ2-1 | NA | TRBV9
CASSLGFSGGGTDTQYF | TRBJ2-3 | NA | TRBV11-1
CASSDLWGTGRTGELFF | TRBJ2-2 | NA | TRBV6-4
CSVALQDRLYGYTF | TRBJ1-2 | NA | TRBV29-1
CASSLEGSGRAGELFF | TRBJ2-2 | NA | TRBV5-4
CASSNMAADTQYF | TRBJ2-3 | NA | TRBV19
CASSFGGSYEQYF | TRBJ2-7 | NA | TRBV27
CASSDLEQYF | TRBJ2-7 | few | TRBV2
CASSLVDRGRNEQFF | TRBJ2-1 | NA | TRBV5-1
CASTSGQETQYF | TRBJ2-5 | NA | TRBV19
CASSLTATGDTGELFF | TRBJ2-2 | NA | TRBV7-9
CASSVGQGGYEQYF | TRBJ2-7 | once | TRBV9
CASSFNGRDVQTQYF | TRBJ2-5 | NA | TRBV11-1
CASRTAGGNQPQHF | TRBJ1-5 | NA | TRBV19
CASSLESSGSDTQYF | TRBJ2-3 | NA | TRBV7-9
CASKSPDRGGTGELFF | TRBJ2-2 | NA | TRBV19
CASSSGTAEAFF | TRBJ1-1 | once | TRBV13
CASSSPASGRWYEQYF | TRBJ2-7 | NA | TRBV11-2